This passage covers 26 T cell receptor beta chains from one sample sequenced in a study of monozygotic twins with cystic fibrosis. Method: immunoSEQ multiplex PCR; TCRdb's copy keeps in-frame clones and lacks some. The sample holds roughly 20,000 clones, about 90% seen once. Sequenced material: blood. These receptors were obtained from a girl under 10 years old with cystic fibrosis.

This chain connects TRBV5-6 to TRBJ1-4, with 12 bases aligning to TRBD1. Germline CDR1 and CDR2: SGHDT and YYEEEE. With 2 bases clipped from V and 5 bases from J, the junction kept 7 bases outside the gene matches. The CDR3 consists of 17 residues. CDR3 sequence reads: CASSFRGQGAWNEKLFF. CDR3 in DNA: TGTGCCAGCAGCTTTCGGGGACAGGGGGCTTGGAATGAAAAACTGTTTTTT.

CDR3 sequence: CASSTTLSGAGGTYEQYF. CDR3 nucleotide sequence: TGCGCCAGCAGCACTACCCTCTCCGGAGCGGGGGGAACCTACGAGCAGTACTTC. J is TRBJ2-7 and V is TRBV5-1, with 9 bases lining up with TRBD2. The length of the CDR3 is 18 residues. V was pared by 4 bases and J by 2 bases, with 16 bases of the junction left unmatched. Germline values: CDR1 SGHRS, CDR2 YFSETQ.

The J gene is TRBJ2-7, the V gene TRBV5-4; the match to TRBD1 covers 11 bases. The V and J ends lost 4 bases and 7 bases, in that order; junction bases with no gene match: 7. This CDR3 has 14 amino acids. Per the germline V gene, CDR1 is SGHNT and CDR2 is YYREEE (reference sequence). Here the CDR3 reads CASSPRTGGQEQYF. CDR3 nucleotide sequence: TGTGCCAGCAGCCCCCGGACAGGGGGCCAGGAGCAGTACTTC.

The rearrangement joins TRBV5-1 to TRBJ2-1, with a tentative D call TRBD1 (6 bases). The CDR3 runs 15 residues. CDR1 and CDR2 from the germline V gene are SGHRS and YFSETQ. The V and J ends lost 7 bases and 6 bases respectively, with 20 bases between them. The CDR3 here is CASHPLQGPGNEQFF. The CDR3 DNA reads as TGCGCCAGCCACCCCCTACAGGGTCCAGGCAATGAGCAGTTCTTC.

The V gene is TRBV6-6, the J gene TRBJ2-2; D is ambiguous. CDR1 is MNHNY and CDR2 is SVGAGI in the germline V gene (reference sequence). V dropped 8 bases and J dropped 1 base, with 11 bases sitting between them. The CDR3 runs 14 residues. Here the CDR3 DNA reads TGTGCCAGCGGAGATAGGGTGAACACCGGGGAGCTGTTTTTT. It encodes CASGDRVNTGELFF.

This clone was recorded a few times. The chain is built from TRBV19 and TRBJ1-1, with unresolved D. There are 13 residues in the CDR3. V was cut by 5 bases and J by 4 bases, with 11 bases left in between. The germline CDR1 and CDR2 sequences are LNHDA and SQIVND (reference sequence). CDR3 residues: CASSPPGFTEAFF. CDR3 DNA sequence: TGTGCCAGTAGTCCACCGGGGTTCACTGAAGCTTTCTTT.

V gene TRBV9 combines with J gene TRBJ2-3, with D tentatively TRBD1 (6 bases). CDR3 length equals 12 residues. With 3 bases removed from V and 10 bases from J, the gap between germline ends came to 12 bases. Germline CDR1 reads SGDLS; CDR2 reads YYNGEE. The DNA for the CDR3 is TGTGCCAGCAGCGGATCTGAGGGGGCGCAGTATTTT. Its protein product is CASSGSEGAQYF.

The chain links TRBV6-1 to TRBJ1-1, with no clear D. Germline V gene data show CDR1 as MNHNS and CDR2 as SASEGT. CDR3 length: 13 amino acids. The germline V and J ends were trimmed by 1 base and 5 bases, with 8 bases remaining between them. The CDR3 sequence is CASSEVGWTEAFF. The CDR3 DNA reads TGTGCCAGCAGTGAAGTGGGGTGGACTGAAGCTTTCTTT.

CDR3 DNA: TGTGCCAGCGGGACAGCGTCCGGTTATTCACCCCTCCACTTT. This codes for CASGTASGYSPLHF. The rearrangement uses TRBV6-1 and TRBJ1-6, with 7 bases aligning to TRBD1. CDR3 length equals 14 residues. J gave up 8 bases and V 8 bases, and 9 bases lay outside the gene matches. The germline gives CDR1 MNHNS, CDR2 SASEGT.

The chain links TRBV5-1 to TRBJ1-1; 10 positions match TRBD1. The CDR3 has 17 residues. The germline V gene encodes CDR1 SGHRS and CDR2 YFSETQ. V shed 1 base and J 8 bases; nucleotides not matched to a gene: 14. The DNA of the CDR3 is TGCGCCAGCAGCTTGAAGTCTAGGACAGGGGGTGGACTAGAAGCTTTCTTT. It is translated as CASSLKSRTGGGLEAFF.

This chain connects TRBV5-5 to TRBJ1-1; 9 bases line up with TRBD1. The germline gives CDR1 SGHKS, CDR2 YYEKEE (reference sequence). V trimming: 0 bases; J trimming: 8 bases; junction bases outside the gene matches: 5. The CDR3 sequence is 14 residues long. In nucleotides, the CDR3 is TGTGCCAGCAGCTTGGCCGGGACAGGGTTGGAAGCTTTCTTT. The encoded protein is CASSLAGTGLEAFF.

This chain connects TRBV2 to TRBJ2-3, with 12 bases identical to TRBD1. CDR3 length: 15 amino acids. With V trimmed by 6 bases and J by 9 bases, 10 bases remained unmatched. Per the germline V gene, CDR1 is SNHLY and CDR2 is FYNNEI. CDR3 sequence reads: CASRPGTGGFGTQYF. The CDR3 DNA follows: TGTGCCAGCAGGCCCGGGACAGGGGGCTTCGGAACGCAGTATTTT.

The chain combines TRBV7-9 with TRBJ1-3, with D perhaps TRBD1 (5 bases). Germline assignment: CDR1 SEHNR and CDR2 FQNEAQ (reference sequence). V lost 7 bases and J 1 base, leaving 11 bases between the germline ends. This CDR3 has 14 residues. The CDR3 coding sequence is TGTGCCAGCATGGGGGTGCGGTCTGGAAACACCATATATTTT. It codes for CASMGVRSGNTIYF. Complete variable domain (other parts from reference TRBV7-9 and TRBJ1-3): DTGVSQNPRHKITKRGQNVTFRCDPISEHNRLYWYRQTLGQGPEFLTYFQNEAQLEKSRLLSDRFSAERPKGSFSTLEIQRTEQGDSAMYLCASMGVRSGNTIYFGEGSWLTVV.

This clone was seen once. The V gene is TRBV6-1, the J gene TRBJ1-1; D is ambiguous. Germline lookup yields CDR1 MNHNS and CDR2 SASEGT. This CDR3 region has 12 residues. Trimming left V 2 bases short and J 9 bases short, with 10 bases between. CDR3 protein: CASSELTAQAFF. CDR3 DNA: TGTGCCAGCAGTGAACTGACCGCTCAAGCTTTCTTT.

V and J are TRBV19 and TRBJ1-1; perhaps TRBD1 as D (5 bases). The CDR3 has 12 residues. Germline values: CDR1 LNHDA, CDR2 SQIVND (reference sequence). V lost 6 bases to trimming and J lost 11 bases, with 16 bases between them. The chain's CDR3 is CASRFRDGAAFF. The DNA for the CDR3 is TGTGCCAGTAGATTCCGGGACGGCGCCGCTTTCTTT. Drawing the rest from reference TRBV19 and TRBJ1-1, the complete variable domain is DGGITQSPKYLFRKEGQNVTLSCEQNLNHDAMYWYRQDPGQGLRLIYYSQIVNDFQKGDIAEGYSVSREKKESFPLTVTSAQKNPTAFYLCASRFRDGAAFFGQGTRLTVV.

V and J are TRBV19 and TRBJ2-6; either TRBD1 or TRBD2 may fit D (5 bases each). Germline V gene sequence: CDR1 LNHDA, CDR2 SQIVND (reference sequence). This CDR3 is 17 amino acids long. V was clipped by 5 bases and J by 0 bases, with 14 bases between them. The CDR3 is CASSAQGDSSGANVLTF. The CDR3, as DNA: TGTGCCAGTAGTGCCCAGGGAGACAGCTCTGGGGCCAACGTCCTGACTTTC.

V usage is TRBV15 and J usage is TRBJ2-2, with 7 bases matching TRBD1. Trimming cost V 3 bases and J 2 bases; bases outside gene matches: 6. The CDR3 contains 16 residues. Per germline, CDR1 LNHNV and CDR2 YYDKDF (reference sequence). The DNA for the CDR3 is TGTGCCACCAGCAGGGGACAGATTCTTAACACCGGGGAGCTGTTTTTT. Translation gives CATSRGQILNTGELFF.

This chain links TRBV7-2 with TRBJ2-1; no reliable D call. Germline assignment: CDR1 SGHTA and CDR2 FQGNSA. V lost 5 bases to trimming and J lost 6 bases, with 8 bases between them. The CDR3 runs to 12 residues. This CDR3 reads CASSLVGNEQFF. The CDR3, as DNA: TGTGCCAGCAGCCTAGTGGGCAATGAGCAGTTCTTC.

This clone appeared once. The CDR3 bases are TGTGCCAGCAGTGAAGCGTTTCTCAGGGCTCGGTTCCAGTTCTTC. Protein product: CASSEAFLRARFQFF. V and J are TRBV6-1 and TRBJ2-1, with TRBD1 as a possible D gene (5 bases). CDR3 length: 15 amino acids. Germline lookup yields CDR1 MNHNS and CDR2 SASEGT. V lost 0 bases to trimming and J lost 13 bases, with 19 bases between them.

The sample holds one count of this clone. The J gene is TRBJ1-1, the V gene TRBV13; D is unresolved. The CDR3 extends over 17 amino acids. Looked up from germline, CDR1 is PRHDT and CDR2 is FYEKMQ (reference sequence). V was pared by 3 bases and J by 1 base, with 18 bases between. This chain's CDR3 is CASSFQLVGVENTEAFF. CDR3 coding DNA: TGTGCCAGCAGCTTCCAACTAGTCGGGGTCGAGAACACTGAAGCTTTCTTT. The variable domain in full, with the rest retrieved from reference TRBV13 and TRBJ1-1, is AAGVIQSPRHLIKEKRETATLKCYPIPRHDTVYWYQQGPGQDPQFLISFYEKMQSDKGSIPDRFSAQQFSDYHSELNMSSLELGDSALYFCASSFQLVGVENTEAFFGQGTRLTVV.

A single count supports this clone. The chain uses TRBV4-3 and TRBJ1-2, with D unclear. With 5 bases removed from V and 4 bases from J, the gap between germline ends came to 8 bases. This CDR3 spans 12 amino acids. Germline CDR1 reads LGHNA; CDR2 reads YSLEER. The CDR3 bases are TGCGCCAGCAGCAGTGGAGTCTATGGCTACACCTTC. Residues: CASSSGVYGYTF.

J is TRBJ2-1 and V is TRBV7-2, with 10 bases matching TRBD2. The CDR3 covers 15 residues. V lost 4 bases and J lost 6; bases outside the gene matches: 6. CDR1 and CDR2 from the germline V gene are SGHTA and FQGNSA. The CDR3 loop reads CASSSSGRGANEQFF. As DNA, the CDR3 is TGTGCCAGCAGCTCTAGCGGGAGAGGGGCCAATGAGCAGTTCTTC.

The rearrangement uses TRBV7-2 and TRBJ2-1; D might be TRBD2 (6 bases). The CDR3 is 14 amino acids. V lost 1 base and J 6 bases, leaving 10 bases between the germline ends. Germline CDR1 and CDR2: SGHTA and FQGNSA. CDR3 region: CASSLVGLSNEQFF. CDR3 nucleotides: TGTGCCAGCAGCTTAGTCGGACTATCCAATGAGCAGTTCTTC.

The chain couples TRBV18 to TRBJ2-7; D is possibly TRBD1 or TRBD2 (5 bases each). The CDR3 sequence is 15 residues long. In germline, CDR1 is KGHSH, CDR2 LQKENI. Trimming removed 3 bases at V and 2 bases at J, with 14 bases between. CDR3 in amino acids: CASSPTRGPTYEQYF. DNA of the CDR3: TGTGCCAGCTCACCTACAAGGGGACCGACCTACGAGCAGTACTTC.

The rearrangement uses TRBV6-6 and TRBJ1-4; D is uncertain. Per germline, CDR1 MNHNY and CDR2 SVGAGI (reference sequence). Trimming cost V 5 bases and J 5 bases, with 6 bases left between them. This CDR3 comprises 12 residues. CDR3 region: CASSPRNEKLFF. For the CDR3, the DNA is TGTGCCAGCAGTCCTCGGAATGAAAAACTGTTTTTT.

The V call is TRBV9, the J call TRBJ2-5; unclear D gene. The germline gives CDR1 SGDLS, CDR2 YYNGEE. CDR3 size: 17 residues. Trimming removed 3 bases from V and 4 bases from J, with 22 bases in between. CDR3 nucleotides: TGTGCCAGCAGCGCTGAACCGACCACCTTAAAGGGAGAGACCCAGTACTTC. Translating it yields CASSAEPTTLKGETQYF.